This T cell receptor beta chain was profiled in a study of human T cells and chemical hapten exposure. On this clonotype itself: Its target is not known.

Time point: pre-sensitization, week 0. Described treatment: therapeutic diphenylcyclopropenone sensitization with weekly scalp DPC. Whole-study findings and limits: TCRs whose frequency exceeded 1 in 1000 remained the same following DPC sensitization. PT1 expanded TCR counts and patch test score were linked, and their correlation was positive.

The CDR3 extends over 12 amino acids. The ends were cut back, 1 base at V and 16 bases at J, with 17 bases in the middle. Germline CDR1 is DFQATT and CDR2 is SNEGSKA (reference sequence). Under the authors' procedure: A per-sample median of approximately 87,000 TCRs was observed, with counts ranging from about 23,224 to 700,000. One entry per CDR3 protein, called by TCRdb with MiXCR from the RACE reads. None of the V and J calls come from the authors' own analysis; TCRdb made them. The table lists 85,000 to 120,000 distinct CDR3 sequences, more than 10% of them singletons, with roughly 1.6% in the top ten.

V and J are TRBV20-1 and TRBJ1-5, with a possible D match to TRBD1 (6 bases). Sequencing was performed on whole blood, taken in connection with sensitization to the hapten diphenylcyclopropenone (DPC). The sequence came from a woman aged 45-60 years with alopecia areata. Some clones in this sample may be carry-over from other donors' samples. CDR3 amino acids: CSARADGRGEHF. CDR3 bases: TGCAGTGCTAGAGCGGACGGGAGGGGGGAACATTTT.